This T cell receptor beta chain was retrieved from a study of blood T cell repertoires in COVID-19. Overall study context: PBMCs, B-cell-depleted T cells, or T cells provided the cDNA or gDNA that made up the material.

Germline V gives CDR1 MNHEY, CDR2 SVGEGT. V was cut by 6 bases and J by 1 base, with 18 bases left in between. This CDR3 is 16 amino acids long. In the original analysis: Reference gene primer amplification gave estimated nucleated cell counts. Profiled with immunoSEQ multiplex PCR; TCRdb holds only in-frame clones, not every one. From that table come the V and J calls and clone size; the DNA was used to work out D and trimming. The sample lists 90,000 or so clones, over 75% seen once, with 3.8% in the top ten. This sequence originates from a man between 60 and 75 years old with acute or convalescent COVID-19. This chain links TRBV6-2 or TRBV6-3 with TRBJ1-2; TRBD1 is a possible D gene (5 bases). Sequencing input: peripheral blood. The DNA of the CDR3 is TGTGCCAGCAGCGTAGGTCGGGGGACCTATAACTATGGCTACACCTTC. It yields the protein CASSVGRGTYNYGYTF.